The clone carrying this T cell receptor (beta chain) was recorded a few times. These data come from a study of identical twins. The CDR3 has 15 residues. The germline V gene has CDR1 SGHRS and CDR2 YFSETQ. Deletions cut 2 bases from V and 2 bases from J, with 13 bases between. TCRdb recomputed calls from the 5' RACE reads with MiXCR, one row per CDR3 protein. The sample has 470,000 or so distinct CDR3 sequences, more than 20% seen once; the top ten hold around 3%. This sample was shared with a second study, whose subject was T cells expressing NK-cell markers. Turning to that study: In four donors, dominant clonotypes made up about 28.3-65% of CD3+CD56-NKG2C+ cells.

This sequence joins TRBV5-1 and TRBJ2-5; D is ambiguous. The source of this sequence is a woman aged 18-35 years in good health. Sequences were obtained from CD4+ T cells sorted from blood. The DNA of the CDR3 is TGCGCCAGCAGCTTACTGGGTGGGCGGCAAGAGACCCAGTACTTC. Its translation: CASSLLGGRQETQYF. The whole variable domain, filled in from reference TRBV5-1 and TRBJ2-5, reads KAGVTQTPRYLIKTRGQQVTLSCSPISGHRSVSWYQQTPGQGLQFLFEYFSETQRNKGNFPGRFSGRQFSNSRSEMNVSTLELGDSALYLCASSLLGGRQETQYFGPGTRLLVL.